This is a list of T cell receptor beta chains from one sample in a study of regulatory T cells in long-lasting Graves disease. TCRdb used MiXCR to reprocess the multiplex PCR reads, holding one entry per CDR3 protein. This table holds over 450,000 distinct CDR3 sequences, around 12% found once. Another study also made use of these data, one on T cells in Graves' hyperthyroidism and ophthalmopathy.

The specimen was peripheral blood mononuclear cells (PBMCs), collected at new diagnosis, from a patient treated with antithyroid drugs. All receptors derive from a young woman with Graves disease. Each CDR3 is given with its conserved first and last residue. Each record gives: J gene, D gene, V gene, clone size, CDR3 protein, CDR3 DNA. A D gene is named only where the DNA matches it firmly. The size of a clone is reported for some rows only, either as once, few or many, or as a class for expanded clones.

J: TRBJ2-1
D: .
V: TRBV29-1
size: few
CDR3: CSVAEQFF
DNA: TGCAGCGTTGCCGAGCAGTTCTTC

J: TRBJ2-1
D: TRBD2
V: TRBV7-2
size: many
CDR3: CASSLGVIAGEQFF
DNA: TGTGCCAGCAGCTTAGGGGTGATAGCGGGGGAGCAGTTCTTC

J: TRBJ1-2
D: TRBD1
V: TRBV28
size: many
CDR3: CASKGQGGLSGSGYTF
DNA: TGTGCCAGCAAGGGACAGGGTGGTTTGTCGGGATCCGGCTACACCTTC

J: TRBJ2-3
D: .
V: TRBV9
size: many
CDR3: CASSVRGTDTQYF
DNA: TGTGCCAGCAGCGTCCGAGGCACAGATACGCAGTATTTT

J: TRBJ1-5
D: .
V: TRBV2
size: many
CDR3: CASRDSNQPQHF
DNA: TGTGCCAGCAGGGACAGTAATCAGCCCCAGCATTTT

J: TRBJ1-4
D: .
V: TRBV3-1
size: .
CDR3: CASSQPRVNEKLFF
DNA: TGTGCCAGCAGCCAACCGCGGGTTAATGAAAAACTGTTTTTT

J: TRBJ2-7
D: .
V: TRBV12-5
size: many
CDR3: CASGLVKGDRVDLLLWEQYF
DNA: TGTGCTAGTGGTTTGGTAAAGGGTGATCGGGTGGACCTCCTACTGTGGGAGCAGTACTTC

J: TRBJ1-2
D: TRBD1
V: TRBV4-1
size: many
CDR3: CASSQDPGGAVGYTF
DNA: TGTGCCAGCAGCCAAGATCCAGGGGGCGCGGTTGGCTACACCTTC

J: TRBJ2-7
D: TRBD2
V: TRBV2
size: .
CDR3: CASSTRLAASYEQYF
DNA: TGTGCCAGCAGTACCCGACTAGCGGCCTCCTACGAGCAGTACTTC

J: TRBJ2-3
D: .
V: TRBV6-2/TRBV6-3
size: few
CDR3: CASRASRSDTQYF
DNA: TGTGCCAGCAGGGCTAGCCGTTCAGATACGCAGTATTTT

J: TRBJ2-5
D: TRBD1
V: TRBV19
size: .
CDR3: CASTPSGQGTQYF
DNA: TGTGCCAGTACCCCGTCCGGACAGGGGACCCAGTACTTC

J: TRBJ1-4
D: .
V: TRBV2
size: many
CDR3: CASRLEKLFF
DNA: TGTGCCAGCAGGTTGGAAAAACTGTTTTTT

J: TRBJ2-1
D: .
V: TRBV2
size: many
CDR3: CASSLVTYNEQFF
DNA: TGTGCCAGCAGTCTCGTGACCTACAATGAGCAGTTCTTC

J: TRBJ1-1
D: TRBD1
V: TRBV6-5
size: .
CDR3: CASSYPGTDEAFF
DNA: TGTGCCAGCAGTTACCCGGGGACAGATGAAGCTTTCTTT

J: TRBJ2-1
D: .
V: TRBV28
size: many
CDR3: CASSSLYHNEQFF
DNA: TGTGCCAGCAGTTCCCTCTATCACAATGAGCAGTTCTTC

J: TRBJ2-2
D: .
V: TRBV2
size: many
CDR3: CASSGTTNTGELFF
DNA: TGTGCCAGCAGCGGGACAACGAACACCGGGGAGCTGTTTTTT

J: TRBJ1-1
D: .
V: TRBV4-1
size: few
CDR3: CASSQPLAGLGTEAFF
DNA: TGCGCCAGCAGCCAACCGCTAGCCGGGCTCGGCACTGAAGCTTTCTTT

J: TRBJ2-5
D: .
V: TRBV12-3/TRBV12-4
size: many
CDR3: CASSLLVGLETQYF
DNA: TGTGCCAGCAGTTTATTGGTGGGGTTGGAGACCCAGTACTTC

J: TRBJ2-7
D: TRBD1
V: TRBV6-1
size: few
CDR3: CASSDGTGGAMYEQYF
DNA: TGTGCCAGCAGTGACGGGACAGGGGGCGCCATGTACGAGCAGTACTTC

J: TRBJ1-2
D: TRBD1
V: TRBV4-2
size: .
CDR3: CASSQGLMGQGSPYGYTF
DNA: TGTGCCAGCAGCCAAGGCTTGATGGGACAGGGGTCCCCCTATGGCTACACCTTC

J: TRBJ2-3
D: .
V: TRBV6-1
size: many
CDR3: CASRTSQWTPRGPDTQYF
DNA: TGTGCCAGCAGGACCTCACAATGGACCCCCCGAGGACCAGATACGCAGTATTTT

J: TRBJ2-2
D: .
V: TRBV6-1
size: many
CDR3: CASRSGQWAGELFF
DNA: TGTGCCAGCAGGTCTGGGCAATGGGCCGGGGAGCTGTTTTTT